This TCR beta chain comes out of a study of T cell repertoires in cytomegalovirus infection. As for the study in general: From public TCR beta signatures came an indication of both CMV infection and matching HLA type.

TCRdb redid the calling of the reads with MiXCR, one entry per CDR3 protein. The data contain 46,000 or so distinct CDR3 sequences, roughly 20% of them singletons. This clonotype appeared a few times. Antigen: not known. The sample consisted of PBMCs, sequenced either directly or after in vitro stimulation (not recorded which). The clonotype was recovered from a human donor in good health (CMV status not recorded). Some clones in this sample may be carry-over from other donors' samples.

CDR3 region: CASSRTRGRQETQYF. In DNA, the CDR3 is TGTGCCAGCAGCCGCACCCGAGGTCGCCAAGAGACCCAGTACTTC. The chain combines TRBV7-8 with TRBJ2-5, with D unclear. With 5 bases removed from V and 1 base from J, the gap between germline ends came to 14 bases. From germline, CDR1 is SGHVS and CDR2 FQNEAQ. CDR3 length: 15 amino acids.